The entry below describes one T cell receptor (beta chain). This sample stems from a study of blood T cell repertoires in COVID-19. Looking at the study overall: From the United States, Italy and Spain came samples of acute and convalescent COVID-19. From T cells, B-cell-depleted T cells, or PBMCs came the material, which was cDNA or gDNA.

As handled by the study authors: Estimation of nucleated cell counts relied on the amplification of reference gene primers. Here immunoSEQ multiplex PCR was the method, and the copy in TCRdb shows in-frame clones only, minus some. For V, J and clone size, that table is used; D and trimming come from the DNA. The data hold some 97,000 clones, with approximately 91% observed a single time. This TCR derives from a man in his fifties with active COVID-19. The sample comprised peripheral blood.

The DNA of the CDR3 is TGTGCCAGCCAACTACACATCCAAGAGACCCAGTACTTC. Translated: CASQLHIQETQYF. The chain links TRBV2 to TRBJ2-5; D unresolved. The CDR3 sequence is 13 residues long. Deletions cut 8 bases from V and 1 base from J, with 11 bases between. From germline, CDR1 is SNHLY and CDR2 FYNNEI.